There are a few counts of the clone carrying this T cell receptor beta chain. A distinct unique molecular identifier was carried by each TCR cDNA molecule. Via MiXCR, TCRdb re-called the 5' RACE reads, giving one row per CDR3 protein. The table shows around 89,000 distinct CDR3 sequences, with about 12% occurring only once. The sample originates from a study of spatial heterogeneity in lung cancer. Study-level information: Fewer alpha-chain than beta-chain sequences were consistently detected.

The time point denotes: sample taken at primary tumor resection. This CDR3 has 14 residues. Germline V lookup: CDR1 MNHEY, CDR2 SVGAGI. With V trimmed by 6 bases and J by 7 bases, 8 bases remained unmatched. The chain is built from TRBV6-5 and TRBJ2-1; TRBD1 aligns across 8 bases. The origin of this receptor is a male donor with early-stage non-small cell lung cancer. Here the sequenced sample was PBMCs, taken at surgery. CDR3 bases: TGTGCCAGCAGCCTGAGACAGGGGATAAATGAGCAGTTCTTC. Amino acids: CASSLRQGINEQFF.